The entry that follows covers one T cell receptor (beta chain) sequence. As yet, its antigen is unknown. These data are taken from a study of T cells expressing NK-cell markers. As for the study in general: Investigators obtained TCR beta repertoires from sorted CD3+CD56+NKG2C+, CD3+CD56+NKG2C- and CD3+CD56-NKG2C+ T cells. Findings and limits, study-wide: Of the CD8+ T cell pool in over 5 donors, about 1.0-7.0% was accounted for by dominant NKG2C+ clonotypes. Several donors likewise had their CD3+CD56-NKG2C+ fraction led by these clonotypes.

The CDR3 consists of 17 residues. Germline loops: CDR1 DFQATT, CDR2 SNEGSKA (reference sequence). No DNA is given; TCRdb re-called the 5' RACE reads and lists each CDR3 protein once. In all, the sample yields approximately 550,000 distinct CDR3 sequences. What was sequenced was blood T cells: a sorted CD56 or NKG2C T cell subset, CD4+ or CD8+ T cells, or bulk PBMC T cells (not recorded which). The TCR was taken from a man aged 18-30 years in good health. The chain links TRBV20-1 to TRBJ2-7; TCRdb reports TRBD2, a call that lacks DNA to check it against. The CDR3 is CSAREWGGGRRSYEQYF.